This record covers a single T cell receptor (beta chain). Its antigen is not yet known. The record has no base qualities; no much larger clone is one base away. The library was prepared using 5' RACE. Reads for this sample came from an Illumina HiSeq 2500. A second PCR of roughly 7 to 12 cycles was run with a J-beta primer mix and a sample-barcoded 5' primer. A unique molecular identifier was introduced onto each TCR beta cDNA molecule by a template-switch 5' adaptor carrying 12 random nucleotides. At least 2.5 million CDR3-containing paired-end reads were obtained from each sample. The Mint cDNA synthesis kit, primed by a TRBC-specific oligonucleotide, was used to synthesize first-strand cDNA from all RNA. Following uracil-DNA glycosylase treatment, a first 18-cycle PCR with universal primers M1SS and BC2_uni_R was performed on all cDNA. In the original analysis: Normalization of each sample was performed by random selection of 1 million high-quality reads, each carrying a distinct molecular identifier. Reads with shared molecular identifiers were discarded instead of being binned into consensus sequences. CDR3 identification, clonotype clustering and error correction used MiTCR with a Q25 quality threshold and the strictest error-elimination algorithm. A nonparametric unseen species model using Euler transformation provided a lower-bound estimate of total TCR beta diversity. TCRdb reanalyzed the raw reads on its own, using fastp at Q25 for trimming and MiXCR for clone calling, and kept in-frame beta chains. Every distinct CDR3 protein forms one entry, paired with its most common genes and DNA. TCRdb, rather than the study authors, made the V and J calls. The sample yields roughly 800,000 distinct CDR3 sequences; about 62% were counted once. Jointly, the top ten make up about 20% of the sample.

The data stem from a study of blood T cells in healthy people across ages (dated by TCRdb to the mid-2010s). General notes on the study: In model experiments, template switching captured about one uniquely barcoded TCR beta cDNA molecule for every two T cells. The donors were divided into four age groups: young (average about 15 years), middle-aged (roughly 42), aged (about 62) and long-lived (roughly 82). Age-related changes in TCR beta repertoire diversity were measured in the study by deep sequencing normalized with unique cDNA molecular identifiers. For two donors (one aged 18 to 29 and one aged 80 or older), the study analyzed two additional independent replicas of 1 million unique cDNA reads from the same blood draw. To avoid experimental bias, donors of different ages were randomly spread across the sequencing lanes. What the work shows at the level of the full study, not this receptor alone: Observed TCR beta diversity correlated strongly with the percentage of naive T cells measured by flow cytometry. Total diversity estimates from one million sequenced T cells were considered lower bounds and underestimates. As age increased, observed TCR beta diversity per million T cells dropped in a roughly linear way, and a significant reduction was already evident by age 40. Bulk unsorted PBMC profiling prevented conclusive comparison of naive and antigen-experienced compartments. Compared with the aged group, the long-lived group had more naive CD4+ T cells, fewer expanded clones and increased TCR diversity, suggesting age selection. Because donor CMV infection status was unknown, age-related changes in expanded clonotypes were potentially confounded.

CDR3 length: 14 amino acids, cysteine to phenylalanine. Of all the DNA, just the CDR3 is kept, 42 bases in frame from base 1. The germline V gene yields SGHRS for CDR1 and YFSETQ for CDR2. V and J lose 0 bases and 3 bases, and a span of 10 bases separates them. The 35 to 40 donors, aged 6 to 90 years, were systemically healthy Caucasian individuals from Russia. Each donor gave ten milliliters of peripheral blood, collected into EDTA-treated Vacutainer tubes. PBMCs were isolated by Ficoll-Paque density-gradient centrifugation, with at least 6 million obtained per sample. Total RNA, at least 6 micrograms per sample, was extracted from PBMCs with Trizol reagent. For every donor, an aliquot of PBMCs went through flow cytometry to measure the percentages of naive CD45RAhigh/CD27high T cells.

The sample taken for sequencing was blood. The origin of this receptor is a man aged 25 to 40 in good health. Recombination linked TRBV5-1 to TRBJ2-7; the D call is tentative, TRBD1 or TRBD2, as each matches 5 bases. The CDR3: CASSLAGTVYEQYF. DNA sequence: TGCGCCAGCAGCTTGGCCGGGACCGTCTACGAGCAGTACTTC.